Following are 17 T cell receptor beta chains from one sample sequenced in a study of blood T cell repertoires in COVID-19 (dated by TCRdb to the early 2020s). Library construction relied on the immunoSEQ multiplex PCR assay. In its TCRdb copy, this immuneACCESS table keeps in-frame sequences only and misses some clones. Where compared with another copy, unresolved V genes explain less than half of these, and the others have no known cause. The sample table records 98,000 or so clones; 70% to 85% of these occur just once. Jointly, the top ten make up about 1.8% of the sample. Sequencing was done on a sample of peripheral blood. The receptor set was obtained from a woman between 35 and 50 years old with acute or convalescent COVID-19.

The CDR3 sequence: CASSREHSTGELFF. The CDR3 bases are TGCGCCAGCAGCCGAGAGCATAGCACCGGGGAGCTGTTTTTT. V and J are TRBV5-1 and TRBJ2-2; no clear D. Germline V CDR1 and CDR2: SGHRS, YFSETQ. Trimming removed 4 bases at V and 4 bases at J, with 11 bases between. CDR3 length equals 14 residues.

The rearrangement links TRBV6-1 to TRBJ1-1, with 9 bases that match TRBD1. Germline assignment: CDR1 MNHNS and CDR2 SASEGT. CDR3 length: 15 amino acids. V trimming: 2 bases; J trimming: 3 bases; junction bases outside the gene matches: 4. CDR3 protein: CASSEWRQGDTEAFF. The CDR3 DNA sequence: TGTGCCAGCAGTGAATGGAGACAGGGGGACACTGAAGCTTTCTTT.

The chain links TRBV19 to TRBJ2-6, with D possibly matching TRBD2 (5 bases). The germline V and J ends were trimmed by 3 bases and 0 bases, with 12 bases remaining between them. CDR1 LNHDA and CDR2 SQIVND come from the germline V gene (reference sequence). The CDR3 has 17 amino acids. In DNA, the CDR3 is TGTGCCAGTAGTATGGGTCGGGGTAACTCTGGGGCCAACGTCCTGACTTTC. Protein sequence: CASSMGRGNSGANVLTF.

The chain links TRBV28 to TRBJ1-2, with 10 bases that match TRBD1. The V segment lost 5 bases and the J segment 2 bases; nucleotides outside the gene matches: 5. CDR3 length: 15 amino acids. Germline loops: CDR1 MDHEN, CDR2 SYDVKM. In nucleotides, the CDR3 is TGTGCCAGCAGTCCCGGGACAGGGGCAAACTATGGCTACACCTTC. Amino acid sequence: CASSPGTGANYGYTF.

This sequence joins TRBV27 and TRBJ1-5, with TRBD1 matching 7 bases. The ends lost 8 bases at V and 4 bases at J; junction bases unmatched: 8. The CDR3 spans 14 residues. Germline V gene lookup returns CDR1 MNHEY and CDR2 SMNVEV (reference sequence). The CDR3 DNA follows: TGTGCCAGCTCAAGGGGGCTTGGAAATCAGCCCCAGCATTTT. The encoded protein is CASSRGLGNQPQHF.

The gene calls are TRBV9 and TRBJ1-4; TRBD1 matches 9 bases. Germline V gene sequence: CDR1 SGDLS, CDR2 YYNGEE. The CDR3 sequence is 14 residues long. V lost 7 bases to trimming and J lost 5 bases; unmatched junction nucleotides: 6. As DNA, the CDR3 is TGTGCCAGCGCCTCCGGGACAGGGAATGAAAAACTGTTTTTT. This encodes CASASGTGNEKLFF.

This rearrangement joins TRBV5-6 to TRBJ2-2; TRBD2 agrees at 8 bases. CDR3 length: 16 amino acids. CDR1 SGHDT and CDR2 YYEEEE come from the germline V gene. The trim removed 1 base at V and 4 bases at J, leaving 6 bases unmatched. This chain's CDR3 is CASSLLAGGVTGELFF. The CDR3 region has the DNA TGTGCCAGCAGCTTGCTGGCGGGGGGTGTCACCGGGGAGCTGTTTTTT.

The chain recombines TRBV3-1 (or the pseudogene TRBV3-2) with TRBJ2-5, with TRBD1 as a possible D gene (6 bases). Between the trimmed V and J ends, which lost 1 base and 2 bases, there was a span of 17 bases. The V gene's germline CDR1 is LGHDT and CDR2 YNNKEL (reference sequence). The CDR3 extends over 17 amino acids. CDR3 amino acids: CASSQGGHWVVQETQYF. CDR3 nucleotides: TGTGCCAGCAGCCAAGGGGGACACTGGGTAGTTCAAGAGACCCAGTACTTC.

The V gene is TRBV28, the J gene TRBJ1-5, with 9 bases identical to TRBD1. Germline CDR1 is MDHEN and CDR2 is SYDVKM. The CDR3 is made up of 15 amino acids. The V gene end was trimmed by 6 bases and the J gene end by 2 bases; junction bases not matched to a gene: 5. The CDR3 region is CASRGQGSGNQPQHF. The CDR3 nucleotides read TGTGCCAGCAGGGGACAGGGTTCGGGCAATCAGCCCCAGCATTTT.

At least ten counts were recorded for this clone. This chain joins TRBV7-2 and TRBJ1-2; 8 bases line up with TRBD1. V shed 7 bases and J 2 bases; nucleotides not matched to a gene: 6. The germline V gene has CDR1 SGHTA and CDR2 FQGNSA. The CDR3 extends over 14 amino acids. This CDR3 reads CASTSGGRNYGYTF. DNA for the CDR3: TGTGCCAGCACCTCAGGGGGCAGGAACTATGGCTACACCTTC.

A few counts support this clone. CDR3 in DNA: TGTGCCAGCAGCGAAAATGACAGACTTAACTATGGCTACACCTTC. Its protein is CASSENDRLNYGYTF. The chain has TRBV7-9 and TRBJ1-2; D might be TRBD1 (5 bases). This CDR3 is built from 15 residues. V lost 5 bases and J lost 1, with 14 bases in between. Germline values: CDR1 SEHNR, CDR2 FQNEAQ (reference sequence).

The V gene is TRBV2, the J gene TRBJ1-1; TRBD1 is a possible D gene (6 bases). CDR1 and CDR2 (germline): SNHLY, FYNNEI. The CDR3 covers 12 residues. With 7 bases removed from V and 10 bases from J, the gap between germline ends came to 16 bases. The CDR3 spells CASTSGGWGAFF. In nucleotides, the CDR3 is TGTGCCAGCACGTCGGGGGGCTGGGGAGCTTTCTTT.

This rearrangement joins TRBV3-1 (or the pseudogene TRBV3-2) to TRBJ2-1; 11 nucleotides agree with TRBD1. Germline loops: CDR1 LGHDT, CDR2 YNNKEL (reference sequence). This CDR3 region has 15 residues. V was pared by 4 bases and J by 5 bases, with 4 bases of the junction left unmatched. CDR3 in DNA: TGTGCCAGCAGCCTGGGACAGGGGGTTCACAATGAGCAGTTCTTC. Protein: CASSLGQGVHNEQFF.

This clone was seen only a few times. The rearrangement joins TRBV5-6 to TRBJ1-5; the match to TRBD1 covers 7 bases. After removal of 3 bases from V and 0 bases from J, the junction contained 3 bases not matched to a gene. Germline V gene data show CDR1 as SGHDT and CDR2 as YYEEEE. This CDR3 is built from 15 residues. CDR3 DNA: TGTGCCAGCAGCTGGGGGACAGATAGCAATCAGCCCCAGCATTTT. Translated: CASSWGTDSNQPQHF.

This clone was counted a few times. V gene TRBV9 combines with J gene TRBJ1-1, with TRBD1 matching 9 bases. The germline V gene encodes CDR1 SGDLS and CDR2 YYNGEE. This CDR3 is 14 amino acids long. V shed 6 bases and J 7 bases; nucleotides not matched to a gene: 10. Written as DNA, the CDR3 is TGTGCCAGCACCCTAACGGACAGGGGAAGTGAAGCTTTCTTT. This sequence encodes CASTLTDRGSEAFF. The full variable domain, in which reference TRBV9 and TRBJ1-1 provide the parts outside the CDR3, is DSGVTQTPKHLITATGQRVTLRCSPRSGDLSVYWYQQSLDQGLQFLIQYYNGEERAKGNILERFSAQQFPDLHSELNLSSLELGDSALYFCASTLTDRGSEAFFGQGTRLTVV.

CDR3 bases: TGTGCCAGCAGCTCCCGGTGGGGCGGCTCCTACAATGAGCAGTTCTTC. It translates to CASSSRWGGSYNEQFF. The rearrangement links TRBV7-2 to TRBJ2-1; tentative D call: TRBD1 (5 bases). This CDR3 region has 16 residues. Per germline, CDR1 SGHTA and CDR2 FQGNSA. V lost 4 bases, J lost 0 bases, and 13 bases lay in between.

The chain couples TRBV19 to TRBJ1-4; 10 bases map to TRBD1. The CDR3 extends over 14 amino acids. The germline gives CDR1 LNHDA, CDR2 SQIVND (reference sequence). V was pared by 4 bases and J by 11 bases, with 7 bases of the junction left unmatched. CDR3 sequence reads: CASSSGTGVFKLFF. CDR3 in DNA: TGTGCCAGTAGTAGCGGGACAGGGGTGTTTAAACTGTTTTTT.